These T cell receptor beta chains were read from a single sample in a study of T cells after yellow fever vaccination. One entry per CDR3 protein results from TCRdb running MiXCR on the 5' RACE reads. This sample carries about 340,000 distinct CDR3 sequences, 8.7% of them seen once, and the ten largest clones take roughly 18%. The sample in question was PBMCs, obtained on the day of the first yellow fever vaccination. Source of these receptors: a man between 18 and 35 years old who received the YFV17D yellow fever vaccine. CDR3s include the opening cysteine and the closing phenylalanine or tryptophan. A D gene is named only where the DNA matches it firmly. Clone size appears in some rows only: once, few, many, or a class for an expanded clone.

V	length	J	D	size	CDR3	DNA
TRBV7-9	16	TRBJ2-7	TRBD1	few	CASSESTGLIGYEQYF	TGTGCCAGCAGCGAATCGACAGGGCTGATTGGCTACGAGCAGTACTTC
TRBV4-1	12	TRBJ1-1	.	many	CASSQQNTEAFF	TGCGCCAGCAGCCAACAGAACACTGAAGCTTTCTTT
TRBV7-6	14	TRBJ2-5	.	.	CASSYQEGAETQYF	TGTGCCAGCAGCTATCAAGAAGGGGCGGAGACCCAGTACTTC
TRBV5-1	16	TRBJ2-1	TRBD2	few	CASTATTSGGVREQFF	TGCGCCAGCACCGCGACGACTAGCGGGGGGGTACGTGAGCAGTTCTTC
TRBV6-5	16	TRBJ1-2	.	.	CASSRGSFVSFYGYTF	TGTGCCAGCAGCCGTGGTAGTTTTGTGAGCTTCTATGGCTACACCTTC
TRBV20-1	15	TRBJ2-1	TRBD1	few	CSARALGQGFEEQFF	TGCAGTGCTAGAGCCCTGGGACAGGGTTTCGAGGAGCAGTTCTTC
TRBV7-2	15	TRBJ2-1	.	many	CASSLGRGQLDEQFF	TGTGCCAGCAGCTTAGGTCGGGGACAACTCGATGAGCAGTTCTTC
TRBV20-1	17	TRBJ1-5	.	many	CSARDPRRLGSNQPQHF	TGCAGTGCTAGAGACCCGCGGCGGTTGGGGAGCAATCAGCCCCAGCATTTT
TRBV2	16	TRBJ2-3	.	.	CASSGWTRASTDTQYF	TGTGCCAGCAGTGGGTGGACAAGGGCTAGCACAGATACGCAGTATTTT
TRBV6-1	13	TRBJ1-1	TRBD1	.	CASSVDRGIGAFF	TGTGCCAGCAGTGTAGACAGGGGTATCGGAGCTTTCTTT
TRBV20-1	12	TRBJ2-7	.	many	CSAREGGDEQYF	TGCAGTGCTAGGGAGGGCGGCGATGAGCAGTACTTC
TRBV3-1	15	TRBJ2-3	TRBD2	few	CASSQGERDTDTQYF	TGTGCCAGCAGCCAAGGCGAGCGGGACACAGATACGCAGTATTTT
TRBV3-1	14	TRBJ1-5	.	.	CASSQDEWDQPQHF	TGTGCCAGCAGCCAAGATGAGTGGGATCAGCCCCAGCATTTT
TRBV20-1	15	TRBJ2-4	TRBD2	few	CSASGGGADKNIQYF	TGCAGTGCTAGCGGCGGGGGGGCTGACAAAAACATTCAGTACTTC
TRBV6-4	14	TRBJ2-1	.	many	CASKKGGAHNEQFF	TGTGCCAGCAAAAAGGGGGGGGCGCACAATGAGCAGTTCTTC
TRBV4-1	14	TRBJ2-7	.	few	CASSQGRGVYEQYF	TGCGCCAGCAGCCAAGGTAGGGGAGTCTACGAGCAGTACTTC
TRBV7-2	16	TRBJ2-2	TRBD2	.	CASSVSGGANTGELFF	TGTGCCAGCAGCGTTAGCGGGGGGGCGAACACCGGGGAGCTGTTTTTT
TRBV7-9	16	TRBJ2-1	TRBD2	few	CASSQLAGRLLNEQFF	TGTGCCAGCAGCCAACTAGCGGGGCGTTTGCTCAATGAGCAGTTCTTC
TRBV7-9	16	TRBJ1-3	.	.	CASSRPGPNSGNTIYF	TGTGCCAGCAGCAGACCGGGACCCAACTCTGGAAACACCATATATTTT
TRBV4-3	18	TRBJ2-1	TRBD2	few	CASSQRGPSGGAIYEQFF	TGCGCCAGCAGCCAGAGGGGGCCTAGCGGGGGGGCGATATATGAGCAGTTCTTC
TRBV4-3	15	TRBJ2-5	TRBD1	.	CASSQARTGQETQYF	TGCGCCAGCAGCCAAGCCCGGACAGGACAAGAGACCCAGTACTTC
TRBV11-1	13	TRBJ2-3	.	few	CASSPEYGDTQYF	TGTGCCAGCAGCCCCGAATATGGCGATACGCAGTATTTT
TRBV2	14	TRBJ1-5	.	.	CASSELAGTQPQHF	TGTGCCAGCAGTGAACTGGCAGGGACTCAGCCCCAGCATTTT
TRBV18	14	TRBJ2-3	.	many	CASSPQIHTDTQYF	TGTGCCAGCTCACCGCAGATACACACAGATACGCAGTATTTT
TRBV5-1	14	TRBJ2-7	TRBD2	few	CASRRTSGAQEQYF	TGCGCCAGCAGGAGGACTAGCGGGGCTCAGGAGCAGTACTTC
TRBV5-1	14	TRBJ1-1	.	few	CASSAGLTYTEAFF	TGCGCCAGCAGCGCGGGACTGACCTACACTGAAGCTTTCTTT
TRBV3-1	15	TRBJ2-1	TRBD2	few	CASSLTSGGAGEQFF	TGTGCCAGCAGCTTGACTAGCGGGGGGGCCGGTGAGCAGTTCTTC
TRBV7-8	13	TRBJ2-3	.	many	CASSYPGADTQYF	TGTGCCAGCAGCTACCCAGGGGCAGATACGCAGTATTTT
TRBV25-1	14	TRBJ2-2	TRBD1	many	CASSDRGYTGELFF	TGTGCCAGCAGTGACAGGGGGTACACCGGGGAGCTGTTTTTT
TRBV7-2	15	TRBJ1-2	.	many	CASSLRGGADYGYTF	TGTGCCAGCAGCCTTCGGGGGGGGGCGGACTATGGCTACACCTTC
TRBV15	24	TRBJ1-2	.	.	CATSRPTFAQKMTGLRVANYGYTF	TGTGCCACCAGCAGACCCACCTTCGCCCAAAAAATGACAGGCCTAAGGGTTGCTAACTATGGCTACACCTTC
TRBV28	13	TRBJ1-1	.	few	CASSPTGDTEAFF	TGTGCCAGCAGTCCCACCGGGGACACTGAAGCTTTCTTT
TRBV5-1	16	TRBJ2-2	.	.	CASSVGLGRDDGELFF	TGCGCCAGCAGCGTGGGGCTGGGCCGTGATGACGGGGAGCTGTTTTTT